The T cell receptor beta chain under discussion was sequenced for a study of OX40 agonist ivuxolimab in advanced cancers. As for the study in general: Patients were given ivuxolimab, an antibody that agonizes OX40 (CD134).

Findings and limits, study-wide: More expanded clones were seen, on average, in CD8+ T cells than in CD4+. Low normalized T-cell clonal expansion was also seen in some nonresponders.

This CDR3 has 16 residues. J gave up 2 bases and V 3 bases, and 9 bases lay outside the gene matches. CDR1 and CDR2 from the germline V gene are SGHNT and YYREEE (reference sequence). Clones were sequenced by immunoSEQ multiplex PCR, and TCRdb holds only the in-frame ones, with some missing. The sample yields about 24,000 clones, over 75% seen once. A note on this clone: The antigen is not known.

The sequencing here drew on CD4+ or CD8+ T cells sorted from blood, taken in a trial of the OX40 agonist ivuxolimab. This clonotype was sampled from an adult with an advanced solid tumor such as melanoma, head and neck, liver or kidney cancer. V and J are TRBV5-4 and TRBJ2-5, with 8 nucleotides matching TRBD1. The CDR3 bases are TGTGCCAGCAGCTCCGGACAGGGCGGGGTTCAAGAGACCCAGTACTTC. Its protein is CASSSGQGGVQETQYF.